A selection of T cell receptor beta chains follows, all from one sample in a study of shared clonotypes between healthy human individuals. Assay: immunoSEQ multiplex PCR; the TCRdb copy retains only in-frame clones and omits some. Here the sample spans about 2.1 million clones, approximately 94% being singletons. The sample was naive CD8+ T cells from PBMCs. Source of these receptors: a man in his late teens or twenties in good health. Some clones in this sample may be carry-over from other donors' samples. Each CDR3 is given without its conserved first and last residue. The order of the fields is CDR3 length, V gene, CDR3 protein.

11 | TRBV27 | ASSYNRDNEQF
13 | TRBV5-8 | ASSLARGLGDTQY
10 | TRBV11-2 | ASSLVGLEQY
10 | TRBV29-1 | SVIGGDYGYT
10 | TRBV9 | ASSPDANEQY
11 | TRBV6-1 | ASRFGRNTEAF
11 | TRBV5-1 | ASAGEGYNEQF
17 | TRBV19 | ASSIPGPQGPFSGNTIY
15 | TRBV23-1 | ASSLFRPGHPNQPQH
13 | TRBV15 | ATSRDRQDSYEQY
14 | TRBV9 | ASSVAGTGDSYEQY